This entry concerns a single T cell receptor beta chain. Its recognized antigen is unknown. Base qualities are not provided; no much larger clone lies one nucleotide away. The immunoSEQ Assay was the method used to sequence TCRbeta CDR3 regions. After extraction, genomic DNA underwent amplification by bias-controlled multiplex PCR, followed by high-throughput sequencing. The authors' analysis ran thus. To quantify the absolute abundance of every unique TCRbeta CDR3 region, sequences were collapsed and filtered. T cell fraction was estimated by normalizing TCRbeta template counts to usable DNA, with usable DNA measured through amplification of reference genes found in all nucleated cells. Repertoire TCRs were annotated as SARS-CoV-2-specific by exact matching of V gene, CDR3 amino acid sequence and J gene to a known reactive TCR set. The reference SARS-CoV-2 TCR set came from MIRA and was filtered for enrichment in COVID-19-positive ImmuneCODE repertoires, removing public or cross-reactive TCRs. Using the MIRA antigens, annotated TCRs were further analysed by specific ORF or by position within an ORF. Breadth was defined as the number of annotated unique rearrangements divided by the total number of unique productive rearrangements, and depth was defined as the summed frequency of the annotated unique rearrangements. Two-sided Wilcoxon rank-sum tests were applied when comparing TCR breadth between groups. The immuneACCESS repertoire file appears here via TCRdb, limited to in-frame rearrangements. These files lack a portion of the clones; in checked studies, under half of the deficit traces to unresolved V genes, and the cause of the others is not known. V and J calls and clone size are copied from that table; D and trimming were computed from the DNA. This sample has over 400,000 clones in its table, and about 92% of those were observed once. About 1.6% of the sample rests with the top ten.

The data stem from a study of Ad26.COV2.S vaccination and SARS-CoV-2 variants (dated by TCRdb to about 2021). Describing the broader study: Vaccine-arm donors came from COV1001, a multicentre, randomized, double-blind, placebo-controlled phase I-IIa trial of Ad26.COV2.S in healthy adults. Ad26.COV2.S was given intramuscularly at 5x10^10 or 1x10^11 viral particles, as a single shot or as two shots 56 days apart. TCRbeta repertoire sequencing was used to assess the specificity and breadth of SARS-CoV-2-reactive T cell receptors after Ad26.COV2.S vaccination. The TCR-sequenced set comprised around 30 samples: some 20 Ad26.COV2.S vaccine recipients, 5 placebo recipients and 8 SARS-CoV-2 convalescent individuals. Participants in the trial were split at random into five groups of five each, receiving low-dose or high-dose Ad26.COV2.S once or twice, or else placebo on both occasions. Blinding of investigators to trial group allocation was maintained during experiments and outcome assessment. Paper-wide results and their limitations: According to the authors, total T cell responses may have been underestimated by the TCR breadth and depth analyses. Ad26.COV2.S recipients had higher spike-specific TCR breadth than placebo recipients (P = 0.0014). Comparable non-spike TCR breadth was observed between vaccine and placebo recipients, consistent with only spike being contained in the vaccine. The study lacked the statistical power to compare responses across vaccine doses or regimens. After vaccination, spike-specific CD8+ and CD4+ T cell responses were reported to show substantial breadth.

Its CDR3 holds 14 amino acids, cysteine through phenylalanine. Left in the record is the CDR3 DNA by itself, 42 bases read in frame from the first base. V was cut back by 9 bases and J by 4 bases, leaving a gap of 19 bases between them. CDR1 and CDR2 (LNHDA, SQIVND) derive from the germline V gene (reference sequence). Sample treatment or condition, as interpreted from the label and publication: around 19 received Ad26.COV2.S at low or high dose, single or two shots; a few received placebo; per-sample allocation not given. Repertoires of vaccine and placebo recipients were sequenced from samples taken on day 63 after the first injection. Between 29 July and 7 August 2020, Cohort 1b enrolled around 25 adults aged 18-55 years at one site in Boston, USA. Ad26.COV2.S was a replication-incompetent adenovirus type 26 vector expressing a prefusion-stabilized SARS-CoV-2 spike protein from the original Wuhan strain.

The specimen was peripheral blood, collected in a trial of Ad26.COV2.S vaccine versus placebo. This receptor chain uses TRBV19 and TRBJ2-7, with TRBD1 as a weak D call on 5 bases. This receptor was taken from a person between 18 and 65 years old who received the Ad26.COV2.S COVID-19 vaccine or a placebo. In nucleotides, the sequence is TGTGCCAGCCGGGTGTGGCAGGGAAGTTACGAGCAGTACTTC. Its translation is CASRVWQGSYEQYF.